The clone carrying this T cell receptor (beta chain) was recorded once. The target antigen is unknown. The sample belongs to a study of Ad26.COV2.S vaccination and SARS-CoV-2 variants. Looking at the study overall: Vaccine-arm donor from the placebo-controlled COV1001 Ad26.COV2.S trial.

Findings of the study overall: From the TCR breadth and depth analyses, total T cell responses may have been underestimated.

Specified treatment: some 20 received Ad26.COV2.S at low or high dose, single or two shots; several received placebo; per-sample allocation not given. Specimens were obtained on day 63 following the first vaccine or placebo injection. What was given as vaccine was an Ad26 vector encoding Wuhan-strain SARS-CoV-2 spike. Trimming took 5 bases from V and 0 from J; bases not matched to a gene: 9. The germline gives CDR1 MNHEY, CDR2 SVGEGT. The CDR3 spans 16 residues. The repertoire was sequenced with immunoSEQ multiplex PCR; TCRdb's copy has only in-frame clones and lacks some. The sample yields some 340,000 clones, 86% seen once.

The source was peripheral blood, collected in a trial of Ad26.COV2.S vaccine versus placebo. The rearrangement joins TRBV6-2 or TRBV6-3 to TRBJ1-1; 7 positions match TRBD1. This TCR came from a person between 18 and 59 years old who received the Ad26.COV2.S COVID-19 vaccine or a placebo. CDR3 region: CASSDPRQGMNTEAFF. The CDR3 DNA sequence: TGTGCCAGCAGTGACCCCAGACAGGGCATGAACACTGAAGCTTTCTTT.